This T cell receptor beta chain was sequenced during a study of shared clonotypes between healthy human individuals. This CDR3 has 12 amino acids. Assay: immunoSEQ multiplex PCR; the TCRdb copy retains only in-frame clones and omits some. This repertoire shows over 2 million clones, about 95% found once; its top ten account for approximately 1.2%. CD8 cells regarded as naive lacked CD45RO, were positively chosen for CCR7, and omitted terminally differentiated effector memory CD45RA+ cells. With respect to this clone: Its matching antigen is unknown.

Overall study results and limits: The researchers took only blood, and tissue repertoires probably look different. A handful of donors shared around 5% of their naive CD4 clonotypes.

The sequencing sample was made of naive CD8+ T cells sorted from blood. The TCR originated in a man between 18 and 29 years old in good health. V gene TRBV21-1 combines with J gene TRBJ2-6; TRBD2 was called by the table and not checked on the DNA. TRBV21-1 corresponds to a pseudogene. This CDR3 is CASSLLANVLTF. The DNA of the CDR3 is TGTGCCAGCAGCCTACTGGCCAACGTCCTGACTTTC.